This entry lists 2 T cell receptor beta chains sequenced from one sample in a study of cytomegalovirus exposure and HLA in healthy donors (dated by TCRdb to 2017 to 2019). The library came from the immunoSEQ multiplex PCR assay. For the multiplex PCR, a mixture combining 60 forward primers for TCR Vbeta segments and 13 reverse primers for TCR Jbeta segments was used. Drawn from immuneACCESS, this table holds only the in-frame rearrangements with V and J called that TCRdb kept. Clones are partly lost; checked studies trace under half to an unresolved V gene and leave the rest unexplained. The sample table shows about 200,000 clones, and approximately 86% are seen once. Of the sample, under 1.2% is held by the ten largest clones. The specimen was PBMCs. Receptors were obtained from a boy under 10 years old in good health and CMV-seronegative.

The chain uses TRBV19 and TRBJ2-4; 8 bases fit TRBD1. The germline V gene encodes CDR1 LNHDA and CDR2 SQIVND (reference sequence). Germline trimming cut 6 bases from V and 0 bases from J; bases unmatched to any gene: 13. This CDR3 contains 18 residues. The DNA for the CDR3 is TGTGCCAGTAGCCCCGGGGACAGGTGGGACCTAGCCAAAAACATTCAGTACTTC. This codes for CASSPGDRWDLAKNIQYF.

This chain uses TRBV5-4 with TRBJ1-1; no definite D call. The V and J ends lost 4 bases and 6 bases respectively, with 13 bases between them. Germline V lookup: CDR1 SGHNT, CDR2 YYREEE (reference sequence). The length of the CDR3 is 13 residues. In nucleotides, the CDR3 is TGTGCCAGCAGCCAACCGAGTACGGCTGAAGCTTTCTTT. Translated: CASSQPSTAEAFF.